This TCR beta chain was recorded in a study of Graves' ophthalmopathy and Graves' hyperthyroidism. The ends were cut back, 0 bases at V and 5 bases at J, with 8 bases in the middle. CDR1 SGHRS and CDR2 YFSETQ come from the germline V gene. This CDR3 has 13 amino acids. This clonotype was detected many times. Amplified TCR beta CDR3 regions were obtained using RNA transcripts as template. First-round RT-PCR with HTBI primers preceded a second-round multiplex PCR. One entry per CDR3 protein results from TCRdb running MiXCR on the multiplex PCR reads. The sample has around 400,000 distinct CDR3 sequences; 18% are singletons.

This TCR was recovered from a woman aged 18-29 years with Graves' ophthalmopathy. The genes are TRBV5-1 and TRBJ1-1; D is undetermined. Sample: peripheral blood. The CDR3 coding sequence is TGCGCCAGCAGCTTGGGGACGGTGACTGAAGCTTTCTTT. Amino acids: CASSLGTVTEAFF.